This T cell receptor (beta chain) came from a study of OX40 agonist ivuxolimab in advanced cancers. Findings and limits, study-wide: CD4+ and CD8+ T cells in blood underwent clonal expansion by week 6 at 0.1 to 3.0 mg/kg. Expanded peripheral T cells had an undetermined antigen specificity.

Unmatched junction bases numbered 4, after V lost 5 bases and J lost 0 bases. The germline CDR1 and CDR2 sequences are MDHEN and SYDVKM. The CDR3 is made up of 15 amino acids. This table comes from immunoSEQ multiplex PCR, and its TCRdb copy is limited to in-frame clones, with some not included. In the table there are about 74,000 clones, about 83% of which are singletons. On this clone: No antigen is known for it.

The sequencing here drew on CD4+ or CD8+ T cells sorted from blood, taken in a trial of the OX40 agonist ivuxolimab. This clonotype was sampled from an adult with an advanced solid tumor such as melanoma, head and neck, liver or kidney cancer. V usage is TRBV28 and J usage is TRBJ2-3, with TRBD2 identical over 8 bases. The CDR3 DNA is TGTGCCAGCAGTCCTCTAGCGGGTAGCACAGATACGCAGTATTTT. This gives the protein CASSPLAGSTDTQYF.